One sample yielded the 31 T cell receptor beta chains listed below, sequenced in a study of blood T cell repertoires in COVID-19. Measured with immunoSEQ multiplex PCR; TCRdb has only the in-frame clones, and not every one. The sample includes 150,000 to 200,000 clones, 82% of them seen just once. The sequenced sample was peripheral blood. The receptors were sampled from a woman aged 40-49 years with COVID-19, enrolled during active disease.

The chain couples TRBV10-3 to TRBJ1-6, with a tentative D call TRBD1 (5 bases). The CDR3 spans 13 residues. Between the trimmed V and J ends, which lost 9 bases and 5 bases, there was a span of 11 bases. Per the germline V gene, CDR1 is ENHRY and CDR2 is SYGVKD. The DNA for the CDR3 is TGTGCCATAAAGGGGATAGATAATTCACCCCTCCACTTT. It yields the protein CAIKGIDNSPLHF.

This chain links TRBV7-3 with TRBJ2-7; 14 bases fit TRBD2. The junction had 7 bases not matched to a gene; V was cut back by 4 bases and J by 5 bases. CDR1 is SGHTA, CDR2 FQGTGA, per germline. The CDR3 loop spans 16 amino acids. CDR3 protein: CASSSGTSGSVNEQYF. CDR3 coding DNA: TGTGCCAGCAGCTCGGGGACTAGCGGGAGTGTCAACGAGCAGTACTTC.

The rearrangement joins TRBV9 to TRBJ2-1; maybe TRBD1 (6 bases). The germline gives CDR1 SGDLS, CDR2 YYNGEE. Trimming took off 3 bases at V and 4 bases at J, with 17 bases between the two ends. The CDR3 totals 16 residues. CDR3 sequence (DNA): TGTGCCAGCAGCGCACTCCAGGGGTCGTTGTACAATGAGCAGTTCTTC. Translating it yields CASSALQGSLYNEQFF.

The rearrangement links TRBV5-8 to TRBJ2-1; 9 nucleotides match TRBD2. The germline V gene has CDR1 SGHTS and CDR2 YDEGEE. The V segment lost 6 bases and the J segment 7 bases; nucleotides outside the gene matches: 11. The CDR3 runs 15 residues. This CDR3 is CASTLGASGANEQFF. The CDR3 DNA reads as TGTGCCAGCACTCTGGGGGCTAGCGGGGCGAATGAGCAGTTCTTC.

The chain combines TRBV6-5 with TRBJ1-3, with a possible D match to TRBD1 (5 bases). Trimming left V 5 bases short and J 0 bases short, with 8 bases between. CDR3 size: 14 residues. Germline assignment: CDR1 MNHEY and CDR2 SVGAGI. The CDR3 region has the DNA TGTGCCAGCAGTCGACAGATCTCTGGAAACACCATATATTTT. Its translation: CASSRQISGNTIYF.

The chain's CDR3 is CASSPAGSWAGELFF. For the CDR3, the DNA is TGTGCCAGCAGCCCAGCGGGGTCATGGGCCGGGGAGCTGTTTTTT. The chain combines TRBV5-6 with TRBJ2-2; 7 bases line up with TRBD2. J gave up 6 bases and V 4 bases, and 9 bases lay outside the gene matches. Germline V lookup: CDR1 SGHDT, CDR2 YYEEEE. This CDR3 region has 15 residues. The full variable domain, with the rest looked up from reference TRBV5-6 and TRBJ2-2, is DAGVTQSPTHLIKTRGQQVTLRCSPKSGHDTVSWYQQALGQGPQFIFQYYEEEERQRGNFPDRFSGHQFPNYSSELNVNALLLGDSALYLCASSPAGSWAGELFFGEGSRLTVL.

The chain employs TRBV3-1 (or the pseudogene TRBV3-2) and TRBJ2-1, with D uncertain. Germline lookup yields CDR1 LGHDT and CDR2 YNNKEL (reference sequence). V shed 1 base and J shed 6 bases, with 10 bases lying between them. The CDR3 has 14 residues. The CDR3 loop is CASSQVRASNEQFF. Here the CDR3 DNA reads TGTGCCAGCAGCCAAGTGAGAGCGAGCAATGAGCAGTTCTTC.

This chain connects TRBV5-1 to TRBJ1-6; 9 bases are a match to TRBD1. Germline V gene data show CDR1 as SGHRS and CDR2 as YFSETQ. Germline trimming cut 0 bases from V and 5 bases from J; bases unmatched to any gene: 6. The length of the CDR3 is 17 residues. The CDR3 region has the DNA TGCGCCAGCAGCTTGGTAGGGACAGGGTCGGATAATTCACCCCTCCACTTT. Protein: CASSLVGTGSDNSPLHF.

The chain combines TRBV2 with TRBJ1-2; 7 bases align to TRBD1. Germline V gives CDR1 SNHLY, CDR2 FYNNEI. The J segment lost 1 base and the V segment lost 6 bases, leaving 2 bases of the junction unmatched. CDR3 size: 13 residues. CDR3 in amino acids: CASSGQVNYGYTF. CDR3 DNA sequence: TGTGCCAGCAGCGGACAGGTTAACTATGGCTACACCTTC. Full variable domain (outside the CDR3, taken from reference TRBV2 and TRBJ1-2): EPEVTQTPSHQVTQMGQEVILRCVPISNHLYFYWYRQILGQKVEFLVSFYNNEISEKSEIFDDQFSVERPDGSNFTLKIRSTKLEDSAMYFCASSGQVNYGYTFGSGTRLTVV.

The rearrangement joins TRBV9 to TRBJ1-6; possibly TRBD1 for D (5 bases). This CDR3 is built from 15 residues. Between the trimmed V and J ends, which lost 0 bases and 5 bases, there was a span of 9 bases. Germline V CDR1 and CDR2: SGDLS, YYNGEE. DNA for the CDR3: TGTGCCAGCAGCGTAGATGGCAGGGATAATTCACCCCTCCACTTT. It codes for CASSVDGRDNSPLHF.

J is TRBJ2-7 and V is TRBV3-1 (or the pseudogene TRBV3-2); D not certain. Germline CDR1 LGHDT, CDR2 YNNKEL (reference sequence). V lost 3 bases and J lost 3, with 9 bases in between. This CDR3 spans 13 amino acids. CDR3 DNA: TGTGCCAGCAGCCAGGGCAGCTTCTACGAGCAGTACTTC. Encoded protein: CASSQGSFYEQYF.

This clone was counted a few times. This chain uses TRBV3-1 (or the pseudogene TRBV3-2) with TRBJ2-7; TRBD2 agrees at 10 bases. V lost 4 bases and J lost 0; bases outside the gene matches: 6. The CDR3 sequence is 16 residues long. Germline CDR1 reads LGHDT; CDR2 reads YNNKEL (reference sequence). This CDR3 is CASSRGLAASSYEQYF. The CDR3 bases are TGTGCCAGCAGCCGAGGACTAGCGGCGAGCTCCTACGAGCAGTACTTC.

A single count supports this clone. The chain is built from TRBV27 and TRBJ1-6; D is uncertain. The germline V gene encodes CDR1 MNHEY and CDR2 SMNVEV (reference sequence). V was cut by 7 bases and J by 0 bases, with 7 bases left in between. The CDR3 spans 14 residues. As DNA, the CDR3 is TGTGCCAGCAAACGGAGCTCCTATAATTCACCCCTCCACTTT. Translating it yields CASKRSSYNSPLHF.

The chain links TRBV3-1 (or the pseudogene TRBV3-2) to TRBJ1-3, with D uncertain. Germline lookup yields CDR1 LGHDT and CDR2 YNNKEL (reference sequence). Trimming pared 4 bases from V and 2 bases from J, leaving 9 bases between. The CDR3 loop spans 14 amino acids. The CDR3 reads CASSPGSAGNTIYF. DNA of the CDR3: TGTGCCAGCAGCCCCGGGTCGGCTGGAAACACCATATATTTT.

The chain carries TRBV15 and TRBJ1-2; the match to TRBD1 covers 7 bases. In germline, CDR1 is LNHNV, CDR2 YYDKDF (reference sequence). This CDR3 is 15 amino acids long. With V trimmed by 5 bases and J by 5 bases, 11 bases remained unmatched. The CDR3 region has the DNA TGTGCCACCAGCGAAATAATGGACAGGTTTTATGGCTACACCTTC. Translated, it gives CATSEIMDRFYGYTF.

The chain combines TRBV16 with TRBJ1-1; 8 bases line up with TRBD1. Trimming cost V 3 bases and J 1 base; bases outside gene matches: 4. The CDR3 contains 15 residues. Germline CDR1 reads KGHSY; CDR2 reads FQNENV. The CDR3 loop is CASSHQGQGNTEAFF. In nucleotides, the CDR3 is TGTGCCAGCAGCCACCAAGGACAGGGGAACACTGAAGCTTTCTTT.

The genes are TRBV5-4 and TRBJ1-2; D perhaps matches TRBD1 (5 bases). Per the germline V gene, CDR1 is SGHNT and CDR2 is YYREEE (reference sequence). The CDR3 spans 13 residues. V lost 1 base and J lost 5, with 9 bases in between. The CDR3 DNA reads as TGTGCCAGCAGCTTGAGGGGATTGTATGGCTACACCTTC. This codes for CASSLRGLYGYTF. Filled out from reference TRBV5-4 and TRBJ1-2, the complete variable domain reads ETGVTQSPTHLIKTRGQQVTLRCSSQSGHNTVSWYQQALGQGPQFIFQYYREEENGRGNFPPRFSGLQFPNYSSELNVNALELDDSALYLCASSLRGLYGYTFGSGTRLTVV.

CDR3 sequence: CASSPTSWGRDPNGYTF. The DNA for the CDR3 is TGCGCCAGCAGCCCAACTTCTTGGGGGAGGGATCCTAATGGCTACACCTTC. The chain uses TRBV5-1 and TRBJ1-2, with a weak D call TRBD1 (5 bases). From germline, CDR1 is SGHRS and CDR2 YFSETQ. V lost 4 bases to trimming and J lost 6 bases, with 25 bases between them. CDR3 length: 17 residues.

The V and J genes are TRBV10-3 and TRBJ1-2; 10 positions agree with TRBD1. This CDR3 contains 18 residues. Germline trimming cut 2 bases from V and 5 bases from J; bases unmatched to any gene: 14. Per the germline V gene, CDR1 is ENHRY and CDR2 is SYGVKD. CDR3 residues: CAISEVGDRGRLQYGYTF. Written as DNA, the CDR3 is TGTGCCATCAGTGAGGTGGGGGACAGGGGCCGTCTACAGTATGGCTACACCTTC.

This chain links TRBV5-4 with TRBJ2-3; 7 bases are shared with TRBD2. CDR1 is SGHNT and CDR2 is YYREEE in the germline V gene (reference sequence). Germline trimming cut 2 bases from V and 4 bases from J; bases unmatched to any gene: 7. This CDR3 spans 15 amino acids. The CDR3 is CASSFKTSPSDTQYF. The CDR3 DNA reads TGTGCCAGCAGCTTCAAGACTAGCCCGTCAGATACGCAGTATTTT.

The chain recombines TRBV5-1 with TRBJ2-5; no clear D gene. The CDR3 is 14 amino acids. CDR1 SGHRS and CDR2 YFSETQ come from the germline V gene. Trimming cost V 7 bases and J 0 bases, with 13 bases left between them. In DNA form, the CDR3 reads TGCGCCAGCTCCCGAGAACCGTACCAAGAGACCCAGTACTTC. Protein product: CASSREPYQETQYF.

The V gene is TRBV27, the J gene TRBJ1-1; D might be TRBD1 (5 bases). This CDR3 is 17 amino acids long. V shed 5 bases and J shed 5 bases, with 24 bases lying between them. CDR1 and CDR2 from the germline V gene are MNHEY and SMNVEV (reference sequence). DNA of the CDR3: TGTGCCAGCAGTCCATTCATTGGGTCAGGGAGGGGTACTGAAGCTTTCTTT. Protein sequence: CASSPFIGSGRGTEAFF.

V and J are TRBV5-4 and TRBJ2-7; 8 bases match TRBD2. Germline V gene data show CDR1 as SGHNT and CDR2 as YYREEE (reference sequence). Germline trimming cut 4 bases from V and 0 bases from J; bases unmatched to any gene: 6. CDR3 size: 15 residues. The CDR3 DNA reads as TGTGCCAGCAGCCCCCAAGCGGGAGCCTCCTACGAGCAGTACTTC. As protein: CASSPQAGASYEQYF.

The rearrangement links TRBV6-4 to TRBJ2-2, with a weak D call TRBD1 (5 bases). The CDR3 is 14 residues long. V lost 2 bases and J lost 3, with 7 bases in between. Germline lookup yields CDR1 MRHNA and CDR2 SNTAGT. CDR3 in amino acids: CASSDGAHTGELFF. CDR3 nucleotide sequence: TGTGCCAGCAGTGACGGGGCACACACCGGGGAGCTGTTTTTT.

The chain uses TRBV9 and TRBJ2-4; 8 nucleotides match TRBD2. V shed 2 bases and J 7 bases; nucleotides not matched to a gene: 8. The CDR3 runs to 15 residues. Germline V gives CDR1 SGDLS, CDR2 YYNGEE. For the CDR3, the DNA is TGTGCCAGCAGCGTTGATACTAGCGGTAGTAACATTCAGTACTTC. It yields the protein CASSVDTSGSNIQYF.

J is TRBJ1-1 and V is TRBV11-2; a weak D match, TRBD1 (6 bases). Per germline, CDR1 SGHAT and CDR2 FQNNGV. There are 15 residues in the CDR3. V was clipped by 0 bases and J by 4 bases, with 12 bases between them. CDR3 residues: CASSLDRDRSTEAFF. The CDR3 nucleotides are TGTGCCAGCAGCTTAGACAGAGACAGGTCCACTGAAGCTTTCTTT.

This chain joins TRBV5-1 and TRBJ2-1; D is possibly TRBD2 (5 bases). Trimming took off 0 bases at V and 4 bases at J, with 20 bases between the two ends. The CDR3 is made up of 18 amino acids. From germline, CDR1 is SGHRS and CDR2 YFSETQ. The CDR3 loop is CASSLEASGVPDYNEQFF. The CDR3 coding sequence is TGCGCCAGCAGCTTGGAGGCCAGCGGAGTCCCAGATTACAATGAGCAGTTCTTC.

V and J are TRBV6-2 or TRBV6-3 and TRBJ2-7; TRBD2 matches at 10 bases. The CDR3 spans 18 residues. CDR1 MNHEY and CDR2 SVGEGT come from the germline V gene. With V trimmed by 6 bases and J by 4 bases, 18 bases remained unmatched. Written as DNA, the CDR3 is TGTGCCAGCAGCTCCCTGGGACCACTAGCGGGAAGGGAGTACGAGCAGTACTTC. This gives the protein CASSSLGPLAGREYEQYF.

This clone was picked up a small number of times. J is TRBJ1-2 and V is TRBV6-5, with 9 bases lining up with TRBD1. This CDR3 has 14 amino acids. V lost 4 bases to trimming and J lost 3 bases; unmatched junction nucleotides: 3. The germline V gene encodes CDR1 MNHEY and CDR2 SVGAGI. The CDR3 nucleotides read TGTGCCAGCAGTTGGGGGACAGGGCACTATGGCTACACCTTC. This gives the protein CASSWGTGHYGYTF.

This clone has just a few counts. This chain uses TRBV6-1 with TRBJ2-7; D is ambiguous. Germline assignment: CDR1 MNHNS and CDR2 SASEGT. V lost 2 bases, J lost 6 bases, and 14 bases lay in between. CDR3 length: 14 amino acids. CDR3 in amino acids: CASSELRGYGEQYF. The CDR3 DNA reads as TGTGCCAGCAGTGAATTGCGAGGTTACGGCGAGCAGTACTTC.

Only one count was recorded for this clone. The chain combines TRBV7-2 with TRBJ2-1; D may be TRBD2 (5 bases). This CDR3 contains 15 residues. V was cut by 4 bases and J by 2 bases, with 12 bases left in between. Germline CDR1 is SGHTA and CDR2 is FQGNSA. The CDR3 DNA follows: TGTGCCAGCAGCTCACGGGGTACCCCCTACAATGAGCAGTTCTTC. As protein: CASSSRGTPYNEQFF.